This T cell receptor beta chain was recovered during a study of blood T cells in healthy people across ages. Combining a sample-barcoded 5' primer with a J-beta primer mix, a second PCR ran for about 6 to 12 cycles. MiXCR, applied by TCRdb to the 5' RACE reads, yields one record per CDR3 protein. Of 1.5 million to 2 million distinct CDR3 sequences listed, 30% to 35% are singletons. Trimming cost V 4 bases and J 2 bases, with 15 bases left between them. The CDR3 contains 15 residues. Germline-derived CDR1 and CDR2 are LGHNA and YNFKEQ. This receptor was obtained from a woman aged 30 to 39 in good health. The chain uses TRBV4-2 and TRBJ2-7; D is undetermined. The sequencing sample was made of blood. In nucleotides, the CDR3 is TGTGCCAGCAGCCCTATGGGTCAGAGCACCTACGAGCAGTACTTC. Translating gives CASSPMGQSTYEQYF.